Following are 3 T cell receptor beta chains from one sample sequenced in a study of T cell responses to AZD1222 COVID-19 vaccine. The protocol was immunoSEQ multiplex PCR, while the TCRdb copy is restricted to in-frame clones and leaves out a portion. Of some 180,000 clones listed, about nine tenths are singletons. Here the sequenced sample was peripheral blood, taken 28 days after the second AZD1222 dose. These receptor sequences come from an adult who received the AZD1222 COVID-19 vaccine.

The V call is TRBV9, the J call TRBJ1-2; possible D gene TRBD1, 5 bases. Germline V lookup: CDR1 SGDLS, CDR2 YYNGEE. There are 13 residues in the CDR3. Trimming cost V 0 bases and J 4 bases, with 7 bases left between them. The CDR3 coding sequence is TGTGCCAGCAGCGTAGCGGGGGTCTATGGCTACACCTTC. As protein: CASSVAGVYGYTF.

This clone was counted a single time. This chain uses TRBV10-2 with TRBJ2-7, with 7 bases that match TRBD1. Germline loops: CDR1 WSHSY, CDR2 SAAADI. CDR3 length: 13 amino acids. V lost 6 bases, J lost 4 bases, and 6 bases stayed unmatched. CDR3 bases: TGCGCCAGCAGGACAGGGTCAGGGTACGAGCAGTACTTC. Its protein product is CASRTGSGYEQYF.

This sequence joins TRBV19 and TRBJ2-1; 9 nucleotides align to TRBD1. V was clipped by 4 bases and J by 8 bases; unmatched bases: 15. The germline gives CDR1 LNHDA, CDR2 SQIVND (reference sequence). This CDR3 has 17 amino acids. The CDR3 is CASSKGSRRQGVYEQFF. In DNA, the CDR3 is TGTGCCAGTAGTAAGGGTAGCAGGAGACAGGGGGTTTATGAGCAGTTCTTC.